This TCR beta chain comes out of a study of graft-versus-host responses after intestinal transplantation. About the study: Anti-thymocyte globulin induction was given to all recipients, followed by tacrolimus and steroids for around three years.

This clone came up a few times. Sequencing used immunoSEQ multiplex PCR; TCRdb keeps in-frame clones, though not all of them. This sample yields around 21,000 clones, of which 25% to 35% are seen a single time; about 9% belongs to the top ten. Co-plated with approximately 200,000 CFSE-labeled responder cells were approximately 200,000 irradiated, violet-dye-labeled stimulator cells. The CDR3 sequence is 19 residues long. Germline CDR1 is LNHNV and CDR2 is YYDKDF (reference sequence). The V end was cut by 4 bases, the J end by 0 bases, with 21 bases between. The sequenced sample was alloreactive CD8+ T cells from a mixed lymphocyte reaction culture, obtained before intestinal transplant. Subset meaning: CFSE-low proliferating T cells sorted from roughly six-day pre-transplant mixed lymphocyte reaction (GvH or HvG direction). The sequence derives from a human patient who received an intestinal transplant. The chain is built from TRBV15 and TRBJ1-4; D might be TRBD1 (5 bases). The DNA of the CDR3 is TGTGCCACCAGCACGGGGCTGACAGATCTATTAGCAACTAATGAAAAACTGTTTTTT. Protein product: CATSTGLTDLLATNEKLFF.